The clone carrying this TCR beta chain was detected ten times or more. The data were obtained in a study of regulatory T cells in long-lasting Graves disease. HTBI primers from iRepertoire and Arm-PCR of CDR3 regions yielded the TCR beta libraries. TCRdb reprocessed the multiplex PCR reads via MiXCR and lists one record per CDR3 protein. The table includes about 420,000 distinct CDR3 sequences, around 15% detected once. The germline gives CDR1 SGHTA, CDR2 FQGNSA. V shed 2 bases and J 3 bases; nucleotides not matched to a gene: 3. This CDR3 comprises 16 residues. Time point indicated: newly diagnosed GD, antithyroid drugs for less than 3 months. Researchers made the TCR library from RNA that was extracted from PBMCs. Another study also made use of these data, one on T cells in Graves' hyperthyroidism and ophthalmopathy.

Specimen: peripheral blood mononuclear cells (PBMCs), collected at new diagnosis, from a patient treated with antithyroid drugs. The TCR sequence derives from a woman in her late teens or twenties with Graves disease. This rearrangement joins TRBV7-2 to TRBJ2-3; 12 nucleotides line up with TRBD2. The CDR3 DNA is TGTGCCAGCAGCTTATTGGGACTAGCGGGTACAGATACGCAGTATTTT. Translated: CASSLLGLAGTDTQYF.